A selection of T cell receptor beta chains follows, all from one sample in a study of blood T cell repertoires in COVID-19. Here immunoSEQ multiplex PCR was the method, and the copy in TCRdb shows in-frame clones only, minus some. Of 63,000 or so clones in the sample, about 81% were seen once. Sequenced material: peripheral blood. These receptors came from a human donor in a cohort sampled during active COVID-19. CDR3s include the opening cysteine and the closing phenylalanine or tryptophan. Fields, in order: V gene, J gene, clone size, D gene, CDR3 protein, CDR3 DNA. The D gene is left open where the match is weak. A row's size may be missing; if present it is once, few, many or a size class.

TRBV19	TRBJ2-2	-	TRBD2	CASSVSGRRTGELFF	TGTGCCAGTAGTGTTAGCGGGAGGCGAACCGGGGAGCTGTTTTTT
TRBV30	TRBJ2-7	-	TRBD2	CAWRYLAGVGEQYF	TGTGCCTGGAGATATTTAGCGGGAGTTGGGGAGCAGTACTTC
TRBV19	TRBJ2-7	-	TRBD1	CASSPGQGGYEQYF	TGTGCCAGTAGTCCCGGACAGGGAGGCTACGAGCAGTACTTC
TRBV15	TRBJ2-4	-	TRBD2	CATSRGTSGTKNIQYF	TGTGCCACCAGCAGAGGGACTAGCGGGACCAAAAACATTCAGTACTTC
TRBV4-2	TRBJ2-7	few	-	CASSQGIYRDEQYF	TGTGCCAGCAGCCAGGGGATTTACAGGGACGAGCAGTACTTC
TRBV19	TRBJ1-4	-	-	CASSPLGGEKLFF	TGTGCCAGTAGCCCCCTGGGGGGTGAAAAACTGTTTTTT
TRBV7-9	TRBJ1-3	-	-	CASSSRTARGNTIYF	TGTGCCAGCAGTTCCCGGACAGCACGAGGAAACACCATATATTTT
TRBV19	TRBJ2-1	-	TRBD2	CASRLAGVVNEQFF	TGTGCCAGTAGGCTAGCGGGAGTAGTGAATGAGCAGTTCTTC
TRBV5-1	TRBJ1-1	few	TRBD1	CASSWRTGGLNTEAFF	TGCGCCAGCAGCTGGAGGACAGGGGGCCTGAACACTGAAGCTTTCTTT
TRBV5-1	TRBJ2-3	-	TRBD1	CASSWTGGTDTQYF	TGCGCCAGCAGTTGGACAGGGGGGACAGATACGCAGTATTTT
TRBV15	TRBJ1-5	-	-	CATSRAGSGNQPQHF	TGTGCCACCAGCAGAGCAGGGTCGGGCAATCAGCCCCAGCATTTT
TRBV3-1/TRBV3-2	TRBJ2-7	-	TRBD1	CASSPLGQEFYEQYF	TGTGCCAGCAGCCCCCTGGGACAGGAATTCTACGAGCAGTACTTC
TRBV5-4	TRBJ1-4	-	-	CASSLPGVEKLFF	TGTGCCAGCAGCTTGCCCGGGGTTGAAAAACTGTTTTTT
TRBV14	TRBJ2-2	-	-	CASSQQFNTGELFF	TGTGCCAGCAGCCAACAGTTCAACACCGGGGAGCTGTTTTTT
TRBV6-2/TRBV6-3	TRBJ1-1	-	TRBD1	CASSGQGGNTEAFF	TGTGCCAGCAGCGGACAGGGCGGTAACACTGAAGCTTTCTTT
TRBV27	TRBJ1-1	-	-	CASSFGGGGTEAFF	TGTGCCAGCAGTTTCGGTGGGGGGGGCACTGAAGCTTTCTTT
TRBV11-2	TRBJ2-7	-	TRBD1	CASSPDWTGTLYEQYF	TGTGCCAGCAGCCCTGACTGGACAGGCACCCTCTACGAGCAGTACTTC
TRBV24-1	TRBJ2-4	-	-	CATSDSRVAGNIQYF	TGTGCCACCAGTGATTCGAGGGTGGCGGGAAACATTCAGTACTTC
TRBV15	TRBJ2-1	-	TRBD1	CATSPGQGGNNEQFF	TGTGCCACCAGCCCAGGACAGGGTGGGAACAATGAGCAGTTCTTC
TRBV4-1	TRBJ2-7	-	TRBD2	CASSQGSGSSHEQYF	TGCGCCAGCAGCCAAGGTAGCGGGAGCAGCCACGAGCAGTACTTC
TRBV12-3/TRBV12-4	TRBJ1-6	few	TRBD1	CASSGQVYSPLHF	TGTGCCAGCAGTGGACAGGTTTATTCACCCCTCCACTTT
TRBV11-3	TRBJ2-3	-	-	CASSLVRGSDTQYF	TGTGCCAGCAGCTTAGTTCGAGGATCAGATACGCAGTATTTT